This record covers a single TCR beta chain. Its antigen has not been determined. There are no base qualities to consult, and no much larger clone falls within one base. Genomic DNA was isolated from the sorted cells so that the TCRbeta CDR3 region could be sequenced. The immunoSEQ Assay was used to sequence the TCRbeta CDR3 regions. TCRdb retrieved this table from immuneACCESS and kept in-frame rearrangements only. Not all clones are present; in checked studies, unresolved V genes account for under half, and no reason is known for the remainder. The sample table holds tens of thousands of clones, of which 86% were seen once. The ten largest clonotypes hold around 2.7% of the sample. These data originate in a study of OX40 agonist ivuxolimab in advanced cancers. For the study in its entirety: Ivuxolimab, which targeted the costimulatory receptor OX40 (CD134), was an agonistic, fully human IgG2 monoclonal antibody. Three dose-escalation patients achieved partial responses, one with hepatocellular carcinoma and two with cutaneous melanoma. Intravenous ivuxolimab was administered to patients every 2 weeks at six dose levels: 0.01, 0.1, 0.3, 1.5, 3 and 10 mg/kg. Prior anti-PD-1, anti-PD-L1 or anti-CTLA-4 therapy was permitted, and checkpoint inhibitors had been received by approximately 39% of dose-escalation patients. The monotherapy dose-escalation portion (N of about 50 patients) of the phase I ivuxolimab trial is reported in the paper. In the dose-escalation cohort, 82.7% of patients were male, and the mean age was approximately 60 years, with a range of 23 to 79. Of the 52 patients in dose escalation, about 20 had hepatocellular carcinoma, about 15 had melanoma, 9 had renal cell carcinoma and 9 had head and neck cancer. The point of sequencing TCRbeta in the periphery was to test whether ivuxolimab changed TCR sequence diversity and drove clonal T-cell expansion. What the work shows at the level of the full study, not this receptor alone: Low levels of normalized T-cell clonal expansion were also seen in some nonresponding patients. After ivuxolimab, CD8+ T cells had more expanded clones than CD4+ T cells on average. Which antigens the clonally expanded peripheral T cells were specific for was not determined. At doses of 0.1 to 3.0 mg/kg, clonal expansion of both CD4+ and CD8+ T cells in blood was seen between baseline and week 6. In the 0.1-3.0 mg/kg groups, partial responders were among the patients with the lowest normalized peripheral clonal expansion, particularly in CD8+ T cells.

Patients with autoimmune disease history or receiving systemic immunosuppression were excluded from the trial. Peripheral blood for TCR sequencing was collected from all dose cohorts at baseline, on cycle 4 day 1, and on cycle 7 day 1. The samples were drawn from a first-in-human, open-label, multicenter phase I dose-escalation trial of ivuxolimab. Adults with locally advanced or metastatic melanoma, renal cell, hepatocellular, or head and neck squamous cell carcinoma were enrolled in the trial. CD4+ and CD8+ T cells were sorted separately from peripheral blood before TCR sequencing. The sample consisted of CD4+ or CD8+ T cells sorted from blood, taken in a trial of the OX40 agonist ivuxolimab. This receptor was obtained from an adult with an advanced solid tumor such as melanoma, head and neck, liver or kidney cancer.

The nucleotide sequence reads TGTGCCAGCAGCTTAAGACCACAAGAGACCCAGTACTTC. This sequence encodes CASSLRPQETQYF. The chain is made from TRBV7-9 and TRBJ2-5, with the identity of the D gene unclear. Via the germline V gene (reference sequence), CDR1 is SEHNR and CDR2 FQNEAQ. V gives up 2 bases and J gives up 2 bases, and the segment between their germline ends measures 6 bases. The CDR3 contains 13 residues, cysteine and phenylalanine counted. The kept DNA is CDR3 alone, 39 bases in frame from the first base.